This T cell receptor beta chain was sequenced in a study of cytomegalovirus exposure and HLA in healthy donors. Findings and limits, study-wide: Cytomegalovirus-associated TCR beta chains were listed, numbering 150 to 200. On later analysis, the bulk of CMV-associated TCR beta chains appeared to be HLA-restricted. Most TCR sequences proved rare, with some public TCRs found in many donors.

Use of 60 Vbeta and 13 Jbeta primers characterized the PCR. TCRdb's table, derived via immunoSEQ multiplex PCR, lists solely in-frame clones and lacks some. This sample yields under 110,000 clones, of which around 74% are seen a single time; 1.5% to 2% belongs to the top ten. The CDR3 spans 15 residues. Germline CDR1 and CDR2: SGDLS and YYNGEE. The J segment lost 2 bases and the V segment lost 6 bases, leaving 5 bases of the junction unmatched. At the time of sampling, donors were nominally healthy, though unrecorded immune exposures were likely. As to this clone: Its antigen is unidentified.

The receptor comes from a woman between 35 and 50 years old in good health and CMV-seronegative. Source material: PBMCs. The rearrangement uses TRBV9 and TRBJ2-3, with 11 bases that match TRBD2. CDR3 sequence: CASNALAGDTDTQYF. CDR3 DNA sequence: TGTGCCAGCAACGCACTAGCGGGGGACACAGATACGCAGTATTTT.